This TCR beta chain was identified in a study of PD-L1 blockade in urothelial cancer. V was pared by 6 bases and J by 4 bases, with 4 bases of the junction left unmatched. Germline V gene lookup returns CDR1 LGHNA and CDR2 YNFKEQ. The length of the CDR3 is 13 residues. Study-wide findings and caveats: Below-median pretreatment blood TCR clonality was a predictor of better survival.

Repertoires were generated with immunoSEQ multiplex PCR, while TCRdb's copy carries only in-frame clones and drops some. The table has about 30,000 clones, roughly 76% seen once. With regard to this clone: The antigen is undetermined.

This receptor was obtained from a man between 45 and 60 years old with urothelial cancer. Sequences were derived from PBMCs, sampled around atezolizumab (anti-PD-L1) treatment. V and J are TRBV4-2 and TRBJ2-3, with 7 bases identical to TRBD2. The CDR3 reads CASSWGGADTQYF. The CDR3 coding sequence is TGTGCCAGCAGTTGGGGGGGAGCAGATACGCAGTATTTT.